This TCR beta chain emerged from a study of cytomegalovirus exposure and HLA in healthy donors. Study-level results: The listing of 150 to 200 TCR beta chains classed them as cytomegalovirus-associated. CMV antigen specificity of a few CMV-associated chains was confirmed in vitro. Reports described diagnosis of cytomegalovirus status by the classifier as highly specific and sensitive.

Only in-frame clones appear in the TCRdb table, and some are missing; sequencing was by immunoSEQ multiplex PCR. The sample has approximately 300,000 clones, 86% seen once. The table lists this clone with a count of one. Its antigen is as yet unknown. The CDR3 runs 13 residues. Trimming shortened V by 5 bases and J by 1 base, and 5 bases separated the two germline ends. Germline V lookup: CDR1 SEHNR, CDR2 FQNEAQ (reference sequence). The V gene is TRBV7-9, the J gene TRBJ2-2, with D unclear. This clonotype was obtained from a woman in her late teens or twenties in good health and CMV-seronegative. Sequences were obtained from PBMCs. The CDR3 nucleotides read TGTGCCAGCAGCGCAGAGAACACCGGGGAGCTGTTTTTT. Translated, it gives CASSAENTGELFF.